Listed below are T cell receptor beta chains from one sample, sequenced in a study of response to subunit inactivated influenza vaccine. From the RT-PCR reads, TCRdb called clonotypes with MiXCR, one entry per CDR3 protein. The table includes 750,000 to 850,000 distinct CDR3 sequences, less than 20% detected once. The specimen was PBMCs from blood, collected 4 to 6 days after vaccination. The receptors come from a man aged 50 to 59 who received an inactivated influenza vaccine. Both conserved end residues are part of each CDR3. A D gene is named only where the DNA matches it firmly. Size tells how often a clone was seen (once, few, many) or the class of an expanded clone, and some rows leave it out.

d_gene: TRBD2
j_gene: TRBJ2-7
abundance: -
v_gene: TRBV9
CDR3aa: CASSVDGSGGLRQYF
CDR3nt: TGTGCCAGCAGCGTTGACGGTAGCGGGGGTTTACGGCAGTACTTC

d_gene: TRBD2
j_gene: TRBJ2-1
abundance: -
v_gene: TRBV6-2/TRBV6-3
CDR3aa: CASRQTILAGGYNEQFF
CDR3nt: TGTGCCAGCAGACAAACTATTCTAGCGGGAGGGTACAATGAGCAGTTCTTC

d_gene: TRBD1
j_gene: TRBJ2-7
abundance: few
v_gene: TRBV12-3/TRBV12-4
CDR3aa: CASSLQGASYPQYF
CDR3nt: TGTGCCAGCAGTTTGCAGGGGGCTTCCTACCCGCAGTACTTC

d_gene: TRBD1
j_gene: TRBJ2-7
abundance: many
v_gene: TRBV6-1
CDR3aa: CASSGQGAFEQYF
CDR3nt: TGTGCCAGCAGTGGACAGGGGGCTTTCGAGCAGTACTTC

d_gene: TRBD1
j_gene: TRBJ2-7
abundance: few
v_gene: TRBV30
CDR3aa: CAWSVGTGAYEQYF
CDR3nt: TGTGCCTGGAGTGTCGGGACAGGAGCCTACGAGCAGTACTTC

d_gene: -
j_gene: TRBJ1-5
abundance: -
v_gene: TRBV27
CDR3aa: CASSSDRSNQPQHF
CDR3nt: TGTGCCAGCAGTTCCGACAGAAGCAATCAGCCCCAGCATTTT

d_gene: -
j_gene: TRBJ2-3
abundance: few
v_gene: TRBV7-7
CDR3aa: CASSLSIPGTQYTDTQYF
CDR3nt: TGTGCCAGCAGCTTGTCAATTCCCGGGACCCAATACACAGATACGCAGTATTTT

d_gene: -
j_gene: TRBJ2-7
abundance: -
v_gene: TRBV12-3/TRBV12-4
CDR3aa: CASSLGRGRTYYEQYF
CDR3nt: TGTGCCAGCAGTTTAGGTCGGGGGCGAACTTACTACGAGCAGTACTTC

d_gene: TRBD1
j_gene: TRBJ2-7
abundance: few
v_gene: TRBV10-3
CDR3aa: CAVGTGTSYEQYF
CDR3nt: TGTGCAGTAGGGACAGGGACAAGCTACGAGCAGTACTTC

d_gene: -
j_gene: TRBJ2-7
abundance: many
v_gene: TRBV3-1
CDR3aa: CASSLEPGRRQYF
CDR3nt: TGTGCCAGCAGCCTTGAGCCGGGCAGGAGGCAGTACTTC

d_gene: -
j_gene: TRBJ2-3
abundance: few
v_gene: TRBV20-1
CDR3aa: CSAEDSLYTDTQYF
CDR3nt: TGCAGTGCAGAAGACAGCCTTTACACAGATACGCAGTATTTT

d_gene: -
j_gene: TRBJ1-5
abundance: -
v_gene: TRBV20-1
CDR3aa: CSATTGSQPQHF
CDR3nt: TGCAGTGCAACTACAGGGTCTCAGCCCCAGCATTTT

d_gene: -
j_gene: TRBJ2-7
abundance: -
v_gene: TRBV20-1
CDR3aa: CSARAWGLGEQYF
CDR3nt: TGCAGTGCACGAGCGTGGGGGTTGGGCGAGCAGTACTTC

d_gene: -
j_gene: TRBJ2-1
abundance: -
v_gene: TRBV4-2
CDR3aa: CASSQVTSTNYNEQFF
CDR3nt: TGTGCCAGCAGCCAAGTTACAAGTACTAACTACAATGAGCAGTTCTTC

d_gene: TRBD1
j_gene: TRBJ2-3
abundance: -
v_gene: TRBV15
CDR3aa: CATSRDESRDRGRIRTQYF
CDR3nt: TGTGCCACCAGCAGAGATGAAAGTCGGGACAGGGGGAGAATCAGGACGCAGTATTTT

d_gene: -
j_gene: TRBJ2-5
abundance: -
v_gene: TRBV20-1
CDR3aa: CSGCGWAKETQYF
CDR3nt: TGCAGCGGGTGCGGGTGGGCAAAAGAGACCCAGTACTTC

d_gene: TRBD2
j_gene: TRBJ2-1
abundance: few
v_gene: TRBV29-1
CDR3aa: CSVEGSSGTSYNEQFF
CDR3nt: TGCAGCGTTGAAGGGTCAAGCGGGACCTCCTACAATGAGCAGTTCTTC

d_gene: -
j_gene: TRBJ2-7
abundance: few
v_gene: TRBV3-1
CDR3aa: CASSQVQGGAYEQYF
CDR3nt: TGTGCCAGCAGCCAAGTCCAGGGAGGCGCCTACGAGCAGTACTTC

d_gene: TRBD2
j_gene: TRBJ2-3
abundance: many
v_gene: TRBV7-2
CDR3aa: CASSSTRLAVGDTQYF
CDR3nt: TGTGCCAGCAGCTCAACTAGACTAGCGGTGGGGGATACGCAGTATTTT

d_gene: -
j_gene: TRBJ2-2
abundance: -
v_gene: TRBV6-2/TRBV6-3
CDR3aa: CASKWKLLNTGELFF
CDR3nt: TGTGCCAGCAAGTGGAAGCTCCTGAACACCGGGGAGCTGTTTTTT

d_gene: -
j_gene: TRBJ2-5
abundance: -
v_gene: TRBV23-1
CDR3aa: CASSHRAETQYF
CDR3nt: TGCGCCAGCAGTCATAGAGCAGAGACCCAGTACTTC

d_gene: -
j_gene: TRBJ1-6
abundance: -
v_gene: TRBV7-2
CDR3aa: CASSLVGQGESPLHF
CDR3nt: TGTGCCAGCAGCTTAGTCGGGCAGGGCGAATCACCCCTCCACTTT

d_gene: -
j_gene: TRBJ2-7
abundance: -
v_gene: TRBV27
CDR3aa: CASSSGHETYEQYF
CDR3nt: TGTGCCAGCAGTTCGGGACATGAGACCTACGAGCAGTACTTC

d_gene: TRBD1
j_gene: TRBJ2-7
abundance: -
v_gene: TRBV5-1
CDR3aa: CASSLGGQSTYEQYF
CDR3nt: TGCGCCAGCAGCTTGGGGGGACAGTCCACCTACGAGCAGTACTTC

d_gene: -
j_gene: TRBJ1-1
abundance: -
v_gene: TRBV20-1
CDR3aa: CSARVGGSTEAFF
CDR3nt: TGCAGTGCTAGAGTAGGGGGGTCCACTGAAGCTTTCTTT

d_gene: -
j_gene: TRBJ2-2
abundance: many
v_gene: TRBV20-1
CDR3aa: CSARAPAGGELFF
CDR3nt: TGCAGTGCTAGAGCCCCGGCGGGCGGGGAGCTGTTTTTT

d_gene: TRBD2
j_gene: TRBJ2-2
abundance: -
v_gene: TRBV6-2/TRBV6-3
CDR3aa: CASSYSTGTAGKLVGGELFF
CDR3nt: TGTGCCAGCAGTTACTCCACCGGAACAGCGGGGAAATTGGTAGGAGGGGAGCTGTTTTTT

d_gene: TRBD2
j_gene: TRBJ2-1
abundance: -
v_gene: TRBV14
CDR3aa: CASSKGLAGPNEQFF
CDR3nt: TGTGCCAGCAGCAAGGGACTAGCGGGTCCGAATGAGCAGTTCTTC

d_gene: TRBD1
j_gene: TRBJ2-2
abundance: -
v_gene: TRBV6-2/TRBV6-3
CDR3aa: CASSYSTGGHGELFF
CDR3nt: TGTGCCAGCAGTTACTCCACAGGGGGCCACGGGGAGCTGTTTTTT

d_gene: TRBD2
j_gene: TRBJ2-5
abundance: -
v_gene: TRBV20-1
CDR3aa: CSAYGGKEETQYF
CDR3nt: TGCAGTGCGTACGGGGGGAAGGAAGAGACCCAGTACTTC

d_gene: -
j_gene: TRBJ2-7
abundance: many
v_gene: TRBV6-1
CDR3aa: CASSEGLLTYEQYF
CDR3nt: TGTGCCAGCAGTGAGGGACTCCTTACCTACGAGCAGTACTTC

d_gene: -
j_gene: TRBJ2-2
abundance: few
v_gene: TRBV6-1
CDR3aa: CASTLINDGAGELFF
CDR3nt: TGTGCCAGCACTCTCATAAACGACGGGGCCGGGGAGCTGTTTTTT

d_gene: TRBD1
j_gene: TRBJ1-1
abundance: -
v_gene: TRBV4-3
CDR3aa: CASSQDSKLYRGDTEAFF
CDR3nt: TGCGCCAGCAGCCAAGATAGTAAGTTATACAGGGGCGACACTGAAGCTTTCTTT

d_gene: TRBD1
j_gene: TRBJ1-5
abundance: few
v_gene: TRBV9
CDR3aa: CASSTGQGGNQPQHF
CDR3nt: TGTGCCAGCAGCACCGGACAGGGCGGCAATCAGCCCCAGCATTTT

d_gene: -
j_gene: TRBJ1-2
abundance: -
v_gene: TRBV7-9
CDR3aa: CASSFVGTYGYTF
CDR3nt: TGTGCCAGCAGCTTTGTAGGAACCTATGGCTACACCTTC

d_gene: TRBD2
j_gene: TRBJ2-1
abundance: many
v_gene: TRBV11-2
CDR3aa: CASSGATSGTGYNEQFF
CDR3nt: TGTGCCAGCAGCGGCGCGACTAGCGGGACTGGGTACAATGAGCAGTTCTTC